These 10 T cell receptor beta chains originate from one sample sequenced in a study of blood T cells in healthy people across ages. It was with a sample-barcoded 5' primer and a J-beta primer mix that a second PCR of roughly 7 to 12 cycles was run. TCRdb reprocessed the 5' RACE reads via MiXCR and lists one record per CDR3 protein. The table has around 1.5 million distinct CDR3 sequences, roughly 64% seen once. Material for sequencing was blood. The origin of the receptors is a man aged 18 to 30 in good health.

This clonotype was seen only once. The CDR3 DNA reads as TGTGCCAGCACCGGGACCGTCAATGAGCAGTTCTTC. As protein: CASTGTVNEQFF. The chain uses TRBV6-1 and TRBJ2-1; D might be TRBD1 or TRBD2, each matching 5 bases. The germline V gene has CDR1 MNHNS and CDR2 SASEGT. Deletions cut 7 bases from V and 6 bases from J, with 10 bases between. The CDR3 covers 12 residues.

This clonotype was seen more than once but under ten times. The chain couples TRBV4-1 to TRBJ2-1; D possibly corresponds to TRBD2 (7 bases). V was clipped by 4 bases and J by 4 bases, with 17 bases between them. The germline gives CDR1 MGHRA, CDR2 YSYEKL. The CDR3 extends over 16 amino acids. CDR3 in amino acids: CASSRRGGDDYNEQFF. CDR3 bases: TGCGCCAGCAGCCGACGAGGGGGGGATGATTACAATGAGCAGTTCTTC.

This clonotype was picked up a small number of times. The chain has TRBV12-3 or TRBV12-4 and TRBJ2-4, with TRBD2 matching 8 bases. V shed 6 bases and J 13 bases; nucleotides not matched to a gene: 20. The CDR3 runs 16 residues. The CDR3 region has the DNA TGTGCCAGCAGCCCTCCCAGCGGGAGAACTTACAATGAGCAGTACTTC. Translation: CASSPPSGRTYNEQYF.

This clonotype appeared a single time. The rearrangement joins TRBV30 to TRBJ1-1, with TRBD1 matching over 8 bases. Trimming removed 4 bases from V and 5 bases from J; junction bases left unmatched: 3. CDR1 is GTSNPN and CDR2 is SVGIG in the germline V gene (reference sequence). The CDR3 runs to 12 residues. As DNA, the CDR3 is TGTGCCTGGACAGGGGGCTGGACTGAAGCTTTCTTT. It is translated as CAWTGGWTEAFF.

This rearrangement joins TRBV7-6 to TRBJ2-1; D is ambiguous. Germline CDR1 and CDR2: SGHVS and FNYEAQ. The CDR3 covers 11 residues. Trimming cost V 5 bases and J 10 bases, with 9 bases left between them. The CDR3 DNA follows: TGTGCCAGCAGCCCATCCGTAGAGCAGTTCTTC. Translation: CASSPSVEQFF.

The gene calls are TRBV20-1 and TRBJ2-7; 7 nucleotides agree with TRBD1. The junction had 11 bases not matched to a gene; V was cut back by 5 bases and J by 7 bases. The V gene's germline CDR1 is DFQATT and CDR2 SNEGSKA (reference sequence). The CDR3 spans 13 residues. CDR3 bases: TGCAGTGCTCTGCAGGGGGACCCTAGGGAGCAGTACTTC. Translated: CSALQGDPREQYF.

This sequence joins TRBV4-3 and TRBJ2-1; D may match TRBD1 or TRBD2 (5 bases each). Deletions cut 4 bases from V and 10 bases from J, with 23 bases between. Germline loops: CDR1 LGHNA, CDR2 YSLEER. The CDR3 totals 16 residues. The CDR3 DNA follows: TGCGCCAGCAGCCTCGCCCGGGACCCCGGGGCCAACGAGCAGTTCTTC. As protein: CASSLARDPGANEQFF.

This clonotype was seen only once. The gene calls are TRBV18 and TRBJ2-1; D might be TRBD2 (6 bases). Per germline, CDR1 KGHSH and CDR2 LQKENI. The CDR3 spans 13 residues. Between the trimmed V and J ends, which lost 6 bases and 15 bases, there was a span of 21 bases. In DNA form, the CDR3 reads TGTGCCAGCTCCCCCTCGGAGGGCCTATCTCGGTTCTTC. Translated: CASSPSEGLSRFF.

This clonotype has more than one count but fewer than ten. The J gene is TRBJ2-1, the V gene TRBV29-1; TRBD1 aligns across 8 bases. The CDR3 contains 13 residues. The V segment lost 6 bases and the J segment 7 bases; nucleotides outside the gene matches: 8. Germline CDR1 SQVTM, CDR2 ANQGSEA. The CDR3 spells CSVAGQGLNEQFF. Written as DNA, the CDR3 is TGCAGCGTCGCAGGACAGGGTCTTAATGAGCAGTTCTTC.

The chain uses TRBV20-1 and TRBJ2-5, with D possibly TRBD1 on 5 matching bases. The CDR3 has 13 amino acids. CDR1 is DFQATT, CDR2 SNEGSKA, per germline (reference sequence). Trimming took 5 bases from V and 4 from J, leaving 14 bases between them. CDR3 loop: CSAPRGVGETQYF. DNA for the CDR3: TGCAGTGCTCCTAGGGGTGTCGGAGAGACCCAGTACTTC.